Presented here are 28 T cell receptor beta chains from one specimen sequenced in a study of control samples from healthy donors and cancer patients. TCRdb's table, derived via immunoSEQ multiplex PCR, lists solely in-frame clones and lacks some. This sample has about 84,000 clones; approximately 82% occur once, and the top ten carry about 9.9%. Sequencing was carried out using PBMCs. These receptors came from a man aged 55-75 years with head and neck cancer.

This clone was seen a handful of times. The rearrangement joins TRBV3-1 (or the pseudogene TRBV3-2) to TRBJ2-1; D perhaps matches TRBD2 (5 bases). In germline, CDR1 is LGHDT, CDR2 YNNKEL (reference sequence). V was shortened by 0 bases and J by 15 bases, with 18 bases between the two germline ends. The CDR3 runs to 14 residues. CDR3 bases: TGTGCCAGCAGCCAAGATGGCCTTGGAGGCCGGGGGTTCTTC. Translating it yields CASSQDGLGGRGFF.

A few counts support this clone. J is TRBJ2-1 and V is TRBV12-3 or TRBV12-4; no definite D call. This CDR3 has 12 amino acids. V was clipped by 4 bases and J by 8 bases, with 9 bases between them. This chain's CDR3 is CASSSRYDEQFF. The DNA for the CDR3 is TGTGCCAGCAGTTCCAGGTACGATGAGCAGTTCTTC.

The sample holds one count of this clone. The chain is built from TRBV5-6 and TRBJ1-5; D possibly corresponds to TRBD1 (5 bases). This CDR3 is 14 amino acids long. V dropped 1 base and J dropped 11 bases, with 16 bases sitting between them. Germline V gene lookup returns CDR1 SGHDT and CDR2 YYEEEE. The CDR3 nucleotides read TGTGCCAGCAGCTTGTTTCAGCCCGGGGGGGCCCAGCATTTT. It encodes CASSLFQPGGAQHF.

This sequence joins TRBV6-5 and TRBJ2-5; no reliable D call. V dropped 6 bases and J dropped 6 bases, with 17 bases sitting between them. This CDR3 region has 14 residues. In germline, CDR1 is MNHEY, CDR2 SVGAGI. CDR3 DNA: TGTGCCAGCAGCCTTGGGTTTTCCGTGCAGACCCAGTACTTC. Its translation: CASSLGFSVQTQYF.

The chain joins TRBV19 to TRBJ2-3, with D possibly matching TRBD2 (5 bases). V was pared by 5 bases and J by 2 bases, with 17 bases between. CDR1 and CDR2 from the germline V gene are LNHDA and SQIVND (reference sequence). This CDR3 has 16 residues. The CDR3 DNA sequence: TGTGCCAGTAGTTCACAGCGGCCTTCCGCCACAGATACGCAGTATTTT. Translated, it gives CASSSQRPSATDTQYF.

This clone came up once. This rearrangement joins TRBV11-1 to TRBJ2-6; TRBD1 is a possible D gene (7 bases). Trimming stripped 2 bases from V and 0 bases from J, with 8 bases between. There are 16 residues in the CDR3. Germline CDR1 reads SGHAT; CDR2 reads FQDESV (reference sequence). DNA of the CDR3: TGTGCCAGCAGCTTACAGGGGGGCTCTGGGGCCAACGTCCTGACTTTC. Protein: CASSLQGGSGANVLTF.

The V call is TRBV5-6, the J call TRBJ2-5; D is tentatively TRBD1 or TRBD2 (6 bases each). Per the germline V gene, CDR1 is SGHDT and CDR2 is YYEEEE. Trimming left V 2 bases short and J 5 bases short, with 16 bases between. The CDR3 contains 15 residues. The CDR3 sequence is CASSFKLGGRETQYF. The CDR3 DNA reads TGTGCCAGCAGCTTCAAGCTAGGGGGGAGGGAGACCCAGTACTTC.

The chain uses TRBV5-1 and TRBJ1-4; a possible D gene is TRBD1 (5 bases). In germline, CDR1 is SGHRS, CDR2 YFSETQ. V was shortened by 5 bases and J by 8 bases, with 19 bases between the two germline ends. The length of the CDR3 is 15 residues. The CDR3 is CASSFLGPREEKLFF. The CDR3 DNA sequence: TGCGCCAGCAGTTTCTTGGGACCCAGGGAGGAAAAACTGTTTTTT.

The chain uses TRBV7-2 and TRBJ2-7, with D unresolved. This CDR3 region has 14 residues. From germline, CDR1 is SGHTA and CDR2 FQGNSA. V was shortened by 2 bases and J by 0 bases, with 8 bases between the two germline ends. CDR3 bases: TGTGCCAGCAGCTTACCAGGCCTCTCCTACGAGCAGTACTTC. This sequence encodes CASSLPGLSYEQYF.

CDR3 sequence (DNA): TGTGCCAGCAGTTTAGTTTTATGGGACACCGGAATGGGCAATGAGCAGTTCTTC. It codes for CASSLVLWDTGMGNEQFF. This chain uses TRBV28 with TRBJ2-1, with D perhaps matching TRBD1 (6 bases). The V gene lost 2 bases and the J gene lost 6 bases, with 23 bases spanning the gap. CDR1 and CDR2 (germline): MDHEN, SYDVKM. CDR3 length: 18 residues. The variable domain in full, with the rest retrieved from reference TRBV28 and TRBJ2-1, is DVKVTQSSRYLVKRTGEKVFLECVQDMDHENMFWYRQDPGLGLRLIYFSYDVKMKEKGDIPEGYSVSREKKERFSLILESASTNQTSMYLCASSLVLWDTGMGNEQFFGPGTRLTVL.

CDR3: CASSALSGADYNSPLHF. CDR3 nucleotide sequence: TGTGCCAGCAGTGCGCTTTCAGGGGCTGATTATAATTCACCCCTCCACTTT. V gene TRBV27 combines with J gene TRBJ1-6, with a weak D call TRBD1 (6 bases). This CDR3 region has 17 residues. Trimming took off 5 bases at V and 4 bases at J, with 18 bases between the two ends. From germline, CDR1 is MNHEY and CDR2 SMNVEV (reference sequence).

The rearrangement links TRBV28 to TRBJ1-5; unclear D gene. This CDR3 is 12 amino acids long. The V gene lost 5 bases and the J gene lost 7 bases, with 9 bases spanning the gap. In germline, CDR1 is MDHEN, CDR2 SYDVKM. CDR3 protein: CASSPEYQPQHF. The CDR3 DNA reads TGTGCCAGCAGTCCAGAATACCAGCCCCAGCATTTT.

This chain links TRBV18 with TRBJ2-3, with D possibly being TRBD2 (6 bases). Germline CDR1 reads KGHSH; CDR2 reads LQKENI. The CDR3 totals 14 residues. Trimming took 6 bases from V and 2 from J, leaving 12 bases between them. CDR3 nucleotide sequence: TGTGCCAGCTCCCCGGGAGCGCCCACAGATACGCAGTATTTT. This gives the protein CASSPGAPTDTQYF.

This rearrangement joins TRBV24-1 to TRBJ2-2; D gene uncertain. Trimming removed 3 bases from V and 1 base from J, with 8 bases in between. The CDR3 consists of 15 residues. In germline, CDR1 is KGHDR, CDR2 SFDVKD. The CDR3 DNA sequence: TGTGCCACCAGTGATCCCGGACGGAACACCGGGGAGCTGTTTTTT. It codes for CATSDPGRNTGELFF.

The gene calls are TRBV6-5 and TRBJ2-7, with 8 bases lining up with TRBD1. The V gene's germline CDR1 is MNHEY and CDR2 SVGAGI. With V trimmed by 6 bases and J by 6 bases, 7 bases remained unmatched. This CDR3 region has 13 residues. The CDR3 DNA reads TGTGCCAGCAGATCCGGGACAGGTGTCGAGCAGTACTTC. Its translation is CASRSGTGVEQYF.

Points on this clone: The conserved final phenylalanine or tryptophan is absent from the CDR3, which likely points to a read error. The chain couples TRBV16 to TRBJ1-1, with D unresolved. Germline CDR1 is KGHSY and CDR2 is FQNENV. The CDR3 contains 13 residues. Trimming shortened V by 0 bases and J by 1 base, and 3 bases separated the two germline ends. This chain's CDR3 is CASSQSGNTEAFL. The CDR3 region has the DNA TGTGCCAGCAGCCAATCCGGGAACACTGAAGCTTTCCTT.

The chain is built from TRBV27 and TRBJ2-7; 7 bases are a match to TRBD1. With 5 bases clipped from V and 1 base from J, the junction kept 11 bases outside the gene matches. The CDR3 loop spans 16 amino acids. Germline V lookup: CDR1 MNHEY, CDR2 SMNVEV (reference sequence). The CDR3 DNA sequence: TGTGCCAGCAGTCACTTCCCCTTACAGGGGTCCTACGAGCAGTACTTC. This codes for CASSHFPLQGSYEQYF.

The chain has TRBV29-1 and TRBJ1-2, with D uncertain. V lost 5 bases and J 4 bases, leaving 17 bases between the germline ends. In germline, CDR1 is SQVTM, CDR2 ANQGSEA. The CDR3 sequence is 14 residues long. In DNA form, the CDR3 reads TGCAGCGTTTCTGAACAGCAAACCCTCTATGGCTACACCTTC. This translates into CSVSEQQTLYGYTF.

The CDR3 coding sequence is TGTGCCAGCTCACCATCATCGGGACAGGGTTACGAGCAGTACTTC. Translating gives CASSPSSGQGYEQYF. The chain recombines TRBV18 with TRBJ2-7, with 9 nucleotides matching TRBD1. Per germline, CDR1 KGHSH and CDR2 LQKENI. The V gene end was trimmed by 2 bases and the J gene end by 4 bases; junction bases not matched to a gene: 6. This CDR3 contains 15 residues.

The CDR3 region has the DNA TGTGCCAGTAGTATAGCCCCCACAGCGTTGAACACTGAAGCTTTCTTT. Translating it yields CASSIAPTALNTEAFF. The V gene is TRBV19, the J gene TRBJ1-1; the D is unclear. Trimming removed 1 base from V and 0 bases from J, with 12 bases in between. The germline gives CDR1 LNHDA, CDR2 SQIVND (reference sequence). This CDR3 spans 16 amino acids. The full variable domain, completed using reference TRBV19 and TRBJ1-1, is DGGITQSPKYLFRKEGQNVTLSCEQNLNHDAMYWYRQDPGQGLRLIYYSQIVNDFQKGDIAEGYSVSREKKESFPLTVTSAQKNPTAFYLCASSIAPTALNTEAFFGQGTRLTVV.

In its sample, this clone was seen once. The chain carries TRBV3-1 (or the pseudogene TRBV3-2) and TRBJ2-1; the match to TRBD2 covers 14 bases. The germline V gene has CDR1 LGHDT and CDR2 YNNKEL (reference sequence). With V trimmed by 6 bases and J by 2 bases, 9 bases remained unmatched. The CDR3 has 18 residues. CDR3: CASRDGTSGSGAYNEQFF. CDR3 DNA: TGTGCCAGCAGGGACGGGACTAGCGGGAGCGGCGCCTACAATGAGCAGTTCTTC.

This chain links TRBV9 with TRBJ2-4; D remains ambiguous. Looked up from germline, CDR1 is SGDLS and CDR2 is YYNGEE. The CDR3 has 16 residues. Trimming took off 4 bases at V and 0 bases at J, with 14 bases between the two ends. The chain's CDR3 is CASSPGATIAKNIQYF. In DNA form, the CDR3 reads TGTGCCAGCAGCCCCGGTGCGACCATAGCCAAAAACATTCAGTACTTC.

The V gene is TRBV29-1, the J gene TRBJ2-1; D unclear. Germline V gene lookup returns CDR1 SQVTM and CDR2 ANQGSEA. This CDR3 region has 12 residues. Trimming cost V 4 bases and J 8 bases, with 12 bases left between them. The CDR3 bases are TGCAGCGTTGTAAGACGAGGAGATGAGCAGTTCTTC. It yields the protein CSVVRRGDEQFF.

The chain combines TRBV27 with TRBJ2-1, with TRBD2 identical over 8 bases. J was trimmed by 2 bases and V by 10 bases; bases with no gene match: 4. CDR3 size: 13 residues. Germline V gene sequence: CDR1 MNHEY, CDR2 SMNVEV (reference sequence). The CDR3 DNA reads TGTGCCATCGCGGGGGGAGCCTACAATGAGCAGTTCTTC. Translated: CAIAGGAYNEQFF.

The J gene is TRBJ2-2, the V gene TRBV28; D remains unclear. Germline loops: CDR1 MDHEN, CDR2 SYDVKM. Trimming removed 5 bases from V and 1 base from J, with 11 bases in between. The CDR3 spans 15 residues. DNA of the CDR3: TGTGCCAGCAGTATATCAGGCCGGAACACCGGGGAGCTGTTTTTT. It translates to CASSISGRNTGELFF.

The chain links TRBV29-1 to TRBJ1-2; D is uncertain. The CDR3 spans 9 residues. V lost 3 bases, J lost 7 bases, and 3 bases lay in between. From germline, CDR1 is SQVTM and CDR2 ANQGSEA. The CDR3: CSVEGGYTF. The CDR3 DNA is TGCAGCGTTGAGGGTGGCTACACCTTC.

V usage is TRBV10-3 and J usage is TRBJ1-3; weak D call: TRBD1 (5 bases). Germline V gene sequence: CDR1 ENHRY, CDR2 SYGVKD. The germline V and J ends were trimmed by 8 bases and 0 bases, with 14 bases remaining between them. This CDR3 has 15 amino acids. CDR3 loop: CAIGPGPLSGNTIYF. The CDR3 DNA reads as TGTGCCATCGGTCCGGGGCCTCTCTCTGGAAACACCATATATTTT.

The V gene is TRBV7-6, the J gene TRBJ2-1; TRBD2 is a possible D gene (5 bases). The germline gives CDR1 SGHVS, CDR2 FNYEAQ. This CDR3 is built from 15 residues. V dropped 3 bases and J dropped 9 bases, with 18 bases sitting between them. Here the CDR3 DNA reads TGTGCCAGCAGCTTCGTGGGAGATAGGTTCGGTGAGCAGTTCTTC. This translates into CASSFVGDRFGEQFF. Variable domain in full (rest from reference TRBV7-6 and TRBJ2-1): GAGVSQSPRYKVTKRGQDVALRCDPISGHVSLYWYRQALGQGPEFLTYFNYEAQQDKSGLPNDRFSAERPEGSISTLTIQRTEQRDSAMYRCASSFVGDRFGEQFFGPGTRLTVL.